These 7 T cell receptor beta chains were all obtained from the same sample, sequenced in a study of blood T cell repertoires in COVID-19 (dated by TCRdb to 2020 to 2022). Libraries came from the immunoSEQ multiplex PCR assay. The table comes from immuneACCESS by way of TCRdb, which keeps in-frame sequences with V and J called. Part of the clones is missing from these tables; in studies checked, under half for an unresolved V gene and the rest for unknown reasons. Counted in this sample were 350,000 or so clones; about 87% of them appeared once. 8% to 13% of the sample comes from the top ten. Sequencing was done on a sample of peripheral blood. The origin of the receptors is a woman in her thirties with COVID-19, enrolled during active disease.

This clone has only one observation. The V gene is TRBV5-8, the J gene TRBJ2-7; D remains unclear. CDR3 length: 13 amino acids. CDR1 is SGHTS, CDR2 YDEGEE, per germline. V lost 4 bases to trimming and J lost 0 bases, with 8 bases between them. CDR3 protein: CASSRDNSYEQYF. DNA of the CDR3: TGTGCCAGCAGCCGAGACAACTCCTACGAGCAGTACTTC.

The gene calls are TRBV19 and TRBJ2-1; 8 bases fit TRBD2. Germline CDR1 reads LNHDA; CDR2 reads SQIVND (reference sequence). The CDR3 spans 15 residues. V gave up 3 bases and J gave up 2 bases; unmatched junction bases: 3. The CDR3 DNA reads TGTGCCAGTAGTATCCGGGGGGGAGCCTACAATGAGCAGTTCTTC. Protein: CASSIRGGAYNEQFF.

The V call is TRBV5-5, the J call TRBJ2-2; 7 bases align to TRBD2. The J segment lost 10 bases and the V segment lost 0 bases, leaving 3 bases of the junction unmatched. There are 13 residues in the CDR3. Germline CDR1 reads SGHKS; CDR2 reads YYEKEE (reference sequence). As DNA, the CDR3 is TGTGCCAGCAGCTTGGTGGGGGGGATGGAGCTGTTTTTT. It is translated as CASSLVGGMELFF. The variable domain in full, completed from reference TRBV5-5 and TRBJ2-2, reads DAGVTQSPTHLIKTRGQQVTLRCSPISGHKSVSWYQQVLGQGPQFIFQYYEKEERGRGNFPDRFSARQFPNYSSELNVNALLLGDSALYLCASSLVGGMELFFGEGSRLTVL.

The chain has TRBV7-9 and TRBJ2-1, with 9 nucleotides matching TRBD1. V shed 2 bases, J shed 9 bases, and the junction held 11 bases outside the gene matches. The CDR3 covers 16 residues. Germline V CDR1 and CDR2: SEHNR, FQNEAQ (reference sequence). The CDR3 coding sequence is TGTGCCAGCAGCTTACGGGGGACAGGGCATACAACTGAGCAGTTCTTC. It translates to CASSLRGTGHTTEQFF.

The chain recombines TRBV28 with TRBJ2-2; a weak D match, TRBD2 (6 bases). The CDR3 is made up of 13 amino acids. Germline V gene data show CDR1 as MDHEN and CDR2 as SYDVKM. V lost 4 bases and J 10 bases, leaving 13 bases between the germline ends. CDR3 loop: CASSWAGRTELFF. In DNA, the CDR3 is TGTGCCAGCAGTTGGGCGGGAAGGACGGAGCTGTTTTTT.

The genes are TRBV5-5 and TRBJ2-5; the D gene is possibly TRBD1 (5 bases). The ends were cut back, 1 base at V and 4 bases at J, with 11 bases in the middle. Germline loops: CDR1 SGHKS, CDR2 YYEKEE (reference sequence). This CDR3 region has 14 residues. CDR3 residues: CASSLWWGGETQYF. CDR3 bases: TGTGCCAGCAGCTTGTGGTGGGGCGGAGAGACCCAGTACTTC.

The rearrangement links TRBV28 to TRBJ2-4; 7 bases agree with TRBD2. The CDR3 is made up of 16 amino acids. CDR1 and CDR2 (germline): MDHEN, SYDVKM. J gave up 2 bases and V 5 bases, and 9 bases lay outside the gene matches. The CDR3 reads CASSPPGGTSKNIQYF. The DNA for the CDR3 is TGTGCCAGCAGTCCACCGGGGGGAACGTCCAAAAACATTCAGTACTTC.